These 26 T cell receptor beta chains were sequenced from one sample in a study of blood T cell repertoires in COVID-19 (dated by TCRdb to about 2020). Libraries were constructed by the immunoSEQ multiplex PCR assay. Imported from immuneACCESS, the table was reduced by TCRdb to in-frame sequences with V and J called. These copies leave out some clones; in studies compared against another copy, an unresolved V gene accounts for under half, and the cause of the remainder is not known. The sample table lists around 210,000 clones, roughly 84% of them with a count of one. The ten largest clones add up to 13% of the sample. The sample taken for sequencing was peripheral blood. These receptors originate from a human donor in a cohort sampled during active COVID-19.

The rearrangement joins TRBV21-1 to TRBJ2-2; TRBD2, the table's D call, was not compared with the DNA. TRBV21-1 represents a pseudogene. The CDR3 has 13 residues. The CDR3 protein is CASSKDRSGELFF. CDR3 bases: TGTGCCAGCAGCAAAGATCGGAGCGGGGAGCTGTTTTTT.

The rearrangement uses TRBV30 and TRBJ1-5; TRBD1 aligns across 7 bases. From germline, CDR1 is GTSNPN and CDR2 SVGIG (reference sequence). This CDR3 contains 15 residues. Germline trimming cut 1 base from V and 0 bases from J; bases unmatched to any gene: 3. CDR3 loop: CAWSGGQSSNQPQHF. CDR3 sequence (DNA): TGTGCCTGGAGTGGGGGACAGTCTAGCAATCAGCCCCAGCATTTT.

A single count supports this clone. This rearrangement joins TRBV24-1 to TRBJ2-6, with 7 bases matching TRBD1. This CDR3 is 18 amino acids long. The V gene end was trimmed by 8 bases and the J gene end by 0 bases; junction bases not matched to a gene: 12. Germline V gene lookup returns CDR1 KGHDR and CDR2 SFDVKD. CDR3 DNA sequence: TGTGCCACCACCTCCTTGTGGGACAGACACTCTGGGGCCAACGTCCTGACTTTC. Encoded protein: CATTSLWDRHSGANVLTF.

The chain employs TRBV28 and TRBJ2-4; TRBD2 might be the D (5 bases). This CDR3 has 13 amino acids. In germline, CDR1 is MDHEN, CDR2 SYDVKM. V was pared by 2 bases and J by 7 bases, with 9 bases between. The chain's CDR3 is CASSLGLANIQYF. The CDR3, as DNA: TGTGCCAGCAGTTTAGGCCTAGCCAACATTCAGTACTTC.

The genes are TRBV2 and TRBJ2-4; the match to TRBD2 covers 10 bases. Trimming at V came to 6 bases and at J to 0 bases, leaving 2 bases not matched to a gene. CDR1 and CDR2 from the germline V gene are SNHLY and FYNNEI. The CDR3 covers 15 residues. CDR3 region: CASRLAGLAKNIQYF. In DNA form, the CDR3 reads TGTGCCAGCAGACTAGCGGGACTAGCCAAAAACATTCAGTACTTC. The complete variable domain, with remaining parts taken from reference TRBV2 and TRBJ2-4, reads EPEVTQTPSHQVTQMGQEVILRCVPISNHLYFYWYRQILGQKVEFLVSFYNNEISEKSEIFDDQFSVERPDGSNFTLKIRSTKLEDSAMYFCASRLAGLAKNIQYFGAGTRLSVL.

V and J are TRBV5-1 and TRBJ1-2, with D tentatively TRBD1 (5 bases). With 0 bases removed from V and 2 bases from J, the gap between germline ends came to 14 bases. CDR3 length: 16 residues. The germline V gene has CDR1 SGHRS and CDR2 YFSETQ. CDR3 sequence: CASSLDPGSVNYGYTF. In DNA form, the CDR3 reads TGCGCCAGCAGCTTGGATCCAGGGTCGGTAAACTATGGCTACACCTTC.

The chain couples TRBV5-1 to TRBJ2-7, with 9 bases matching TRBD2. Unmatched junction bases numbered 3, after V lost 3 bases and J lost 2 bases. Germline V gene data show CDR1 as SGHRS and CDR2 as YFSETQ. The CDR3 is made up of 14 amino acids. CDR3 loop: CASSSSGKAYEQYF. DNA of the CDR3: TGCGCCAGCAGCTCTAGCGGGAAAGCCTACGAGCAGTACTTC.

This clone was seen a handful of times. This chain links TRBV7-2 with TRBJ2-2; 8 bases match TRBD1. CDR3 size: 15 residues. Germline CDR1 is SGHTA and CDR2 is FQGNSA. The V segment lost 1 base and the J segment 13 bases; nucleotides outside the gene matches: 11. For the CDR3, the DNA is TGTGCCAGCAGCTTAGGAGGGTCGGGGGACAGGCGGCTGTTTTTT. Translation gives CASSLGGSGDRRLFF.

In DNA form, the CDR3 reads TGTGCCAGCAGCTTGCGGGCCGGGGGGACTCCTGGAAACACCATATATTTT. Encoded protein: CASSLRAGGTPGNTIYF. V is TRBV5-4 and J is TRBJ1-3; TRBD1 might be the D (5 bases). V gave up 1 base and J gave up 2 bases, with 16 bases separating them. CDR1 is SGHNT, CDR2 YYREEE, per germline (reference sequence). This CDR3 spans 17 amino acids.

V is TRBV29-1 and J is TRBJ2-4; 10 bases align to TRBD2. Looked up from germline, CDR1 is SQVTM and CDR2 is ANQGSEA. J was trimmed by 9 bases and V by 4 bases; bases with no gene match: 6. The CDR3 totals 13 residues. The CDR3 region is CSVVPSGSFIQYF. The CDR3 coding sequence is TGCAGCGTTGTCCCTAGCGGGAGTTTCATTCAGTACTTC.

The chain couples TRBV5-1 to TRBJ1-6; no reliable D call. V was shortened by 4 bases and J by 0 bases, with 11 bases between the two germline ends. The germline V gene encodes CDR1 SGHRS and CDR2 YFSETQ. This CDR3 has 16 residues. The CDR3 nucleotides are TGCGCCAGCAGCCCTCATCTCAGCTCCTATAATTCACCCCTCCACTTT. Translated, it gives CASSPHLSSYNSPLHF. Combining the CDR3 with reference TRBV5-1 and TRBJ1-6 gives the whole variable domain KAGVTQTPRYLIKTRGQQVTLSCSPISGHRSVSWYQQTPGQGLQFLFEYFSETQRNKGNFPGRFSGRQFSNSRSEMNVSTLELGDSALYLCASSPHLSSYNSPLHFGNGTRLTVT.

The rearrangement uses TRBV18 and TRBJ2-1, with 8 positions matching TRBD1. Germline V CDR1 and CDR2: KGHSH, LQKENI. After removal of 2 bases from V and 7 bases from J, the junction contained 7 bases not matched to a gene. CDR3 length: 15 amino acids. The CDR3 protein is CASSPGTGAWNEQFF. As DNA, the CDR3 is TGTGCCAGCTCACCAGGGACAGGCGCGTGGAATGAGCAGTTCTTC.

The V and J genes are TRBV3-1 (or the pseudogene TRBV3-2) and TRBJ2-7; TRBD2 matches 16 bases. J lost 0 bases, V lost 4 bases, and 6 bases had no gene match. Per germline, CDR1 LGHDT and CDR2 YNNKEL (reference sequence). The CDR3 runs 18 residues. The CDR3 sequence: CASSRGLAGGGSSYEQYF. DNA for the CDR3: TGTGCCAGCAGCCGGGGACTAGCGGGAGGGGGCAGCTCCTACGAGCAGTACTTC.

As to this clone: This likely comes from a read error, as the CDR3 has no conserved phenylalanine or tryptophan at its end. The DNA is left out, because the CDR3 cannot be placed on it with certainty; the CDR3 is given as TCRdb lists it. This chain uses TRBV28 with TRBJ2-7; the D call in the table, TRBD2, was not verified against the DNA. Germline lookup yields CDR1 MDHEN and CDR2 SYDVKM. The CDR3 extends over 13 residues, inclusive of both ends. CDR3 loop: CASTTGTSGRAVL.

The J gene is TRBJ2-2, the V gene TRBV27, with D possibly TRBD2 on 5 matching bases. The germline gives CDR1 MNHEY, CDR2 SMNVEV (reference sequence). The CDR3 length is 14 residues. Trimming took off 8 bases at V and 1 base at J, with 11 bases between the two ends. CDR3 DNA sequence: TGTGCCAGCTCTCCCGGACTGAACACCGGGGAGCTGTTTTTT. Residues: CASSPGLNTGELFF.

This sequence joins TRBV19 and TRBJ2-7; TRBD2 matches at 8 bases. Germline CDR1 reads LNHDA; CDR2 reads SQIVND (reference sequence). The V segment lost 5 bases and the J segment 0 bases; nucleotides outside the gene matches: 9. The CDR3 covers 16 residues. This chain's CDR3 is CASSGLRRGDSYEQYF. CDR3 bases: TGTGCCAGTAGTGGGTTACGGCGGGGGGACTCCTACGAGCAGTACTTC.

The sample holds one count of this clone. The chain employs TRBV20-1 and TRBJ1-2; the D gene is possibly TRBD1 (5 bases). Germline loops: CDR1 DFQATT, CDR2 SNEGSKA (reference sequence). The CDR3 covers 12 residues. V shed 3 bases and J shed 5 bases, with 10 bases lying between them. The DNA of the CDR3 is TGCAGTGCTAGTCAGGCAGGGTATGGCTACACCTTC. It translates to CSASQAGYGYTF.

J is TRBJ1-6 and V is TRBV28; perhaps TRBD1 as D (5 bases). The CDR3 is 16 amino acids. V lost 5 bases to trimming and J lost 0 bases, with 11 bases between them. Germline CDR1 and CDR2: MDHEN and SYDVKM. The CDR3 region has the DNA TGTGCCAGCAGTAGACGTACAGGCTCCTATAATTCACCCCTCCACTTT. Protein sequence: CASSRRTGSYNSPLHF.

The J gene is TRBJ2-7, the V gene TRBV23-1; 9 bases map to TRBD2. TRBV23-1 is reported as an ORF; its role is uncertain. The CDR3 is made up of 16 amino acids. The V gene end was trimmed by 8 bases and the J gene end by 2 bases; junction bases not matched to a gene: 13. In DNA, the CDR3 is TGCGCCAGCCCCACCTCATTAGCGGGAGTGGCCTACGAGCAGTACTTC. This translates into CASPTSLAGVAYEQYF.

The chain recombines TRBV24-1 with TRBJ1-5, with D possibly TRBD1 on 5 matching bases. The CDR3 length is 16 residues. Trimming cost V 10 bases and J 0 bases, with 18 bases left between them. The germline V gene encodes CDR1 KGHDR and CDR2 SFDVKD. CDR3 DNA sequence: TGTGCCACTTCTCAATGGACACATTATAGCAATCAGCCCCAGCATTTT. This translates into CATSQWTHYSNQPQHF.

The chain's CDR3 is CASRPTGGTDTQYF. The CDR3 nucleotides are TGCGCCAGCAGACCAACCGGGGGCACAGATACGCAGTATTTT. V usage is TRBV5-1 and J usage is TRBJ2-3, with a tentative D call TRBD2 (5 bases). There are 14 residues in the CDR3. Trimming stripped 5 bases from V and 1 base from J, with 11 bases between. CDR1 and CDR2 (germline): SGHRS, YFSETQ.

The chain carries TRBV6-5 and TRBJ1-4; D not resolved. CDR1 MNHEY and CDR2 SVGAGI come from the germline V gene. The CDR3 loop spans 14 amino acids. The ends were cut back, 2 bases at V and 4 bases at J, with 8 bases in the middle. The CDR3 reads CASSYRRINEKLFF. As DNA, the CDR3 is TGTGCCAGCAGTTACCGGCGGATTAATGAAAAACTGTTTTTT.

The chain carries TRBV3-1 (or the pseudogene TRBV3-2) and TRBJ2-1, with TRBD1 matching 7 bases. V lost 2 bases to trimming and J lost 9 bases; unmatched junction nucleotides: 4. This CDR3 has 13 residues. Germline CDR1 and CDR2: LGHDT and YNNKEL (reference sequence). CDR3 nucleotide sequence: TGTGCCAGCAGCCAAACAGGGGTGGGTGAGCAGTTCTTC. As protein: CASSQTGVGEQFF.

This chain connects TRBV24-1 to TRBJ2-3, with D possibly being TRBD2 (6 bases). The CDR3 covers 13 residues. Germline loops: CDR1 KGHDR, CDR2 SFDVKD. V lost 6 bases and J 2 bases, leaving 8 bases between the germline ends. CDR3 nucleotides: TGTGCCACCAGTCGGGGACTCACAGATACGCAGTATTTT. It is translated as CATSRGLTDTQYF.

CDR3 nucleotides: TGCGCCAGCAGCTTGGACGGTGGAAACACCATATATTTT. Translation gives CASSLDGGNTIYF. This chain links TRBV5-1 with TRBJ1-3; no firm D call. The V gene's germline CDR1 is SGHRS and CDR2 YFSETQ. Trimming removed 0 bases at V and 3 bases at J, with 4 bases between. The length of the CDR3 is 13 residues.

This clone was detected a few times. This rearrangement joins TRBV4-2 to TRBJ2-7, with a possible D match to TRBD2 (5 bases). CDR1 LGHNA and CDR2 YNFKEQ come from the germline V gene. Trimming took off 0 bases at V and 4 bases at J, with 10 bases between the two ends. The CDR3 has 14 residues. CDR3 protein: CASSQDSGLYEQYF. The CDR3 nucleotides read TGTGCCAGCAGCCAAGATTCGGGATTATACGAGCAGTACTTC.